This is a list of T cell receptor beta chains from one sample in a study of technical replicates of blood from a few donors. Produced via immunoSEQ multiplex PCR; TCRdb's table is partial and in-frame only. The sample lists fewer than 100,000 clones, approximately 96% seen once, with about 0.21% in the top ten. Source material: T cells isolated from PBMCs. Source of these receptors: a human donor in good health. Each CDR3 is given with its conserved first and last residue. The D gene is left open where the match is weak. A row's size may be missing; if present it is once, few, many or a size class.

v_gene	d_gene	abundance	j_gene	CDR3aa	CDR3nt
TRBV28	NA	NA	TRBJ2-5	CASRPAGIETQYF	TGTGCCAGCAGACCTGCAGGGATAGAGACCCAGTACTTC
TRBV20-1	NA	NA	TRBJ1-1	CSAPGQSEAFF	TGCAGTGCCCCCGGACAGAGTGAAGCTTTCTTT
TRBV5-1	NA	NA	TRBJ1-1	CASMPGFRGNTEAFF	TGCGCCAGCATGCCCGGCTTCAGGGGGAACACTGAAGCTTTCTTT
TRBV29-1	TRBD1	once	TRBJ1-1	CSVARRDRGPVNTEAFF	TGCAGCGTTGCTCGGAGGGACAGGGGTCCAGTGAACACTGAAGCTTTCTTT
TRBV18	TRBD1	NA	TRBJ1-1	CASTGGMDTEAFF	TGTGCCAGCACAGGGGGGATGGACACTGAAGCTTTCTTT
TRBV6-5	NA	NA	TRBJ2-3	CASRIRDSDTQYF	TGTGCCAGCAGGATCAGGGATTCAGATACGCAGTATTTT
TRBV9	TRBD1	NA	TRBJ1-2	CASSDGTGDIGYTF	TGTGCCAGCAGCGATGGGACAGGCGATATTGGCTACACCTTC
TRBV5-4	NA	NA	TRBJ1-3	CASSIAGESSGNTIYF	TGTGCCAGCAGCATTGCAGGGGAATCCTCTGGAAACACCATATATTTT
TRBV6-1	TRBD1	NA	TRBJ2-1	CASSEKGQGRNEQFF	TGTGCCAGCAGTGAAAAGGGACAGGGCCGCAATGAGCAGTTCTTC
TRBV30	TRBD1	few	TRBJ1-1	CAWHSRQGLTEAFF	TGTGCCTGGCACTCAAGACAGGGCCTCACTGAAGCTTTCTTT
TRBV12-5	NA	NA	TRBJ2-1	CASGYEGRNEQFF	TGTGCTAGTGGTTACGAGGGTCGGAATGAGCAGTTCTTC
TRBV19	TRBD1	NA	TRBJ1-4	CASSILPGQGVRRREKLFF	TGTGCCAGTAGTATTCTGCCGGGACAGGGGGTAAGAAGGCGTGAAAAACTGTTTTTT
TRBV28	TRBD2	NA	TRBJ2-1	CASGLAQTYNEQFF	TGTGCCAGCGGACTAGCGCAGACTTACAATGAGCAGTTCTTC
TRBV5-1	NA	NA	TRBJ2-3	CASPPRRDSTDTQYF	TGCGCCAGCCCCCCTAGGCGAGATAGCACAGATACGCAGTATTTT
TRBV18	TRBD1	NA	TRBJ1-4	CASSPRTGNEKLFF	TGTGCCAGCTCACCCCGGACAGGGAATGAAAAACTGTTTTTT
TRBV6-4	TRBD2	NA	TRBJ2-2	CASRIAGANTGELFF	TGTGCCAGCAGGATAGCGGGGGCTAACACCGGGGAGCTGTTTTTT
TRBV21-1	NA	NA	TRBJ2-3	CASSKVGGRAPDTQYF	TGTGCCAGCAGCAAAGTAGGTGGGAGAGCCCCGGATACGCAGTATTTT
TRBV4-1	NA	once	TRBJ2-7	CASSQDHRRRLPLKQYF	TGCGCCAGCAGCCAAGATCACAGGAGACGCCTCCCCCTGAAGCAGTACTTC
TRBV29-1	NA	few	TRBJ1-1	CSVVRVFDTLAFF	TGCAGCGTTGTGCGGGTTTTCGACACGCTGGCTTTCTTT
TRBV4-1	TRBD2	NA	TRBJ2-1	CASSQTGTSASNEQFF	TGCGCCAGCAGCCAGACCGGGACTAGCGCATCTAATGAGCAGTTCTTC
TRBV5-5	TRBD2	NA	TRBJ2-7	CASSSGVGGSSYEQYF	TGTGCCAGCAGCTCGGGGGTCGGCGGGAGCTCCTACGAGCAGTACTTC
TRBV15	NA	NA	TRBJ1-2	CATSVRPGLGNYGYTF	TGTGCCACCAGCGTACGACCAGGGCTTGGTAACTATGGCTACACCTTC
TRBV6-1	TRBD1	NA	TRBJ1-4	CASSATGGLGTNEKLFF	TGTGCCAGCAGTGCGACAGGGGGTTTGGGAACTAATGAAAAACTGTTTTTT
TRBV13	TRBD1	NA	TRBJ1-6	CASSLRTGYNSPLHF	TGTGCCAGCAGCCTCCGGACAGGTTATAATTCACCCCTCCACTTT
TRBV30	TRBD1	NA	TRBJ2-7	CAWSVGRGRSYEQYF	TGTGCCTGGAGTGTAGGCAGGGGGCGCTCCTACGAGCAGTACTTC
TRBV27	NA	NA	TRBJ2-7	CASSQASVPWEQYF	TGTGCCAGCAGCCAGGCTAGCGTCCCCTGGGAGCAGTACTTC
TRBV19	TRBD2	NA	TRBJ2-1	CASSIDTSGPDNEQFF	TGTGCCAGTAGTATAGATACTAGCGGGCCAGACAATGAGCAGTTCTTC
TRBV6-1	NA	NA	TRBJ2-2	CASSEVSYAAGELFF	TGTGCCAGCAGTGAAGTTTCCTATGCGGCCGGGGAGCTGTTTTTT
TRBV6-1	TRBD1	NA	TRBJ1-1	CASSDYHHGQALNTEAFF	TGTGCCAGCAGTGACTATCACCATGGACAGGCCTTGAACACTGAAGCTTTCTTT
TRBV9	NA	once	TRBJ1-1	CASSGALRFSEAFF	TGTGCCAGCAGCGGAGCACTGAGGTTTTCTGAAGCTTTCTTT
TRBV6-6	NA	NA	TRBJ1-2	CASTHGGVGDGYTF	TGTGCCAGCACCCACGGGGGGGTGGGTGATGGCTACACCTTC
TRBV2	TRBD2	NA	TRBJ2-1	CASTGGRAYNEQFF	TGTGCCAGCACCGGGGGGAGGGCCTACAATGAGCAGTTCTTC
TRBV20-1	NA	NA	TRBJ2-7	CSARDGKGQYF	TGCAGTGCTAGAGACGGGAAGGGGCAGTACTTC
TRBV4-1	NA	NA	TRBJ2-1	CASSQVAGSGEQFF	TGCGCCAGCAGCCAAGTGGCAGGGTCCGGCGAGCAGTTCTTC
TRBV18	TRBD1	NA	TRBJ2-5	CASSVSGQGETQYF	TGTGCCAGCTCGGTCTCGGGACAGGGTGAGACCCAGTACTTC
TRBV19	NA	NA	TRBJ1-2	CASSISALLNYGYTF	TGTGCCAGTAGTATATCTGCTCTACTAAACTATGGCTACACCTTC
TRBV6-5	TRBD1	once	TRBJ2-7	CASSYGTGQGYEQYF	TGTGCCAGCAGTTACGGGACAGGGCAGGGATACGAGCAGTACTTC
TRBV7-9	TRBD1	NA	TRBJ1-5	CASSAGTGNQPQHF	TGTGCCAGCAGCGCAGGGACAGGGAACCAGCCCCAGCATTTT
TRBV18	TRBD2	NA	TRBJ2-3	CASSPKAPAGAVIDTQYF	TGTGCCAGCTCACCGAAAGCCCCAGCGGGAGCTGTAATAGATACGCAGTATTTT
TRBV16	NA	NA	TRBJ2-5	CASSQSQQAVQETQYF	TGTGCCAGCAGCCAATCCCAGCAGGCTGTCCAAGAGACCCAGTACTTC
TRBV11-3	NA	NA	TRBJ1-1	CASSLEQGDTEAFF	TGTGCCAGCAGCTTAGAACAGGGCGACACTGAAGCTTTCTTT
TRBV18	TRBD1	NA	TRBJ2-3	CASSEYRGANRASTDTQYF	TGTGCCAGCTCAGAGTACAGGGGGGCCAACCGTGCTAGCACAGATACGCAGTATTTT
TRBV10-1	TRBD1	NA	TRBJ1-1	CASSDEGAGFGEAFF	TGCGCCAGCAGTGATGAGGGGGCCGGGTTTGGTGAAGCTTTCTTT
TRBV2	TRBD2	NA	TRBJ2-4	CASTSGGPRLIAKNIQYF	TGTGCCAGCACAAGCGGGGGGCCAAGACTCATAGCCAAAAACATTCAGTACTTC
TRBV19	TRBD1	NA	TRBJ2-1	CASSSGQDNEQFF	TGTGCCAGTAGTAGCGGACAGGACAATGAGCAGTTCTTC
TRBV29-1	NA	NA	TRBJ2-2	CSVGGGAELFF	TGCAGCGTCGGAGGGGGCGCGGAGCTGTTTTTT
TRBV28	NA	NA	TRBJ2-3	CASSLGGKDTQYF	TGTGCCAGCAGTTTGGGGGGAAAAGATACGCAGTATTTT
TRBV9	NA	NA	TRBJ1-1	CASSVGQLNTEAFF	TGTGCCAGCAGCGTAGGACAACTGAACACTGAAGCTTTCTTT
TRBV2	TRBD1	NA	TRBJ1-1	CATFRGQGERLNTEAFF	TGTGCCACTTTCCGAGGACAGGGGGAAAGGTTGAACACTGAAGCTTTCTTT
TRBV15	NA	NA	TRBJ1-2	CATSRDLTSFWGVGDYGYTF	TGTGCCACCAGCAGAGATCTTACCTCTTTCTGGGGGGTCGGGGACTATGGCTACACCTTC
TRBV6-1	TRBD1	NA	TRBJ1-6	CASSEGRPGQGVGHF	TGTGCCAGCAGTGAAGGGAGACCGGGACAGGGAGTCGGTCACTTT
TRBV6-5	NA	NA	TRBJ2-4	CASLDAAKNIQYF	TGTGCCAGCTTAGATGCAGCCAAAAACATTCAGTACTTC
TRBV11-2	NA	NA	TRBJ1-4	CASSPVAGPEKLFF	TGTGCCAGCAGCCCCGTCGCGGGCCCCGAAAAACTGTTTTTT
TRBV5-6	NA	NA	TRBJ1-6	CASSLAWGQGYSPLHF	TGTGCCAGCAGCTTGGCCTGGGGTCAGGGATACTCACCCCTCCACTTT
TRBV5-1	TRBD1	NA	TRBJ1-1	CASSPRTGWGTEAFF	TGCGCCAGCAGCCCCCGGACAGGGTGGGGCACTGAAGCTTTCTTT
TRBV7-9	NA	NA	TRBJ1-1	CASSFGLNTEAFF	TGTGCCAGCAGCTTCGGGTTGAACACTGAAGCTTTCTTT
TRBV19	TRBD1	NA	TRBJ1-5	CASSATGGFQPQHF	TGTGCCAGTAGTGCGACAGGGGGCTTCCAGCCCCAGCATTTT
TRBV7-9	TRBD1	NA	TRBJ2-7	CASNTGDTLYEQYF	TGTGCCAGCAACACAGGGGACACACTTTACGAGCAGTACTTC